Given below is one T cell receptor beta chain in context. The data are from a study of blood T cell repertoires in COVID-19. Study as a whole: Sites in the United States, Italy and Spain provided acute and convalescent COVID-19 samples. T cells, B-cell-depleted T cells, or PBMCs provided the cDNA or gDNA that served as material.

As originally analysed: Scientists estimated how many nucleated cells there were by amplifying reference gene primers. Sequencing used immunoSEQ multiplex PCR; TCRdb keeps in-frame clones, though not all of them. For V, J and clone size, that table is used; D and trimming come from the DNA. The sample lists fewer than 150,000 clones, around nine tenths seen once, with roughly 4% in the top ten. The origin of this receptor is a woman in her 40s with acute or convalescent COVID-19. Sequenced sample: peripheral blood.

The CDR3 DNA reads TGTGCCAGCAGCACTCAGGGGGGCCCGTACAATGAGCAGTTCTTC. Translated, it gives CASSTQGGPYNEQFF. The V call is TRBV7-2, the J call TRBJ2-1, with a possible D match to TRBD1 (7 bases). Germline V gene sequence: CDR1 SGHTA, CDR2 FQGNSA. CDR3 size: 15 residues. V shed 5 bases and J shed 4 bases, with 15 bases lying between them.